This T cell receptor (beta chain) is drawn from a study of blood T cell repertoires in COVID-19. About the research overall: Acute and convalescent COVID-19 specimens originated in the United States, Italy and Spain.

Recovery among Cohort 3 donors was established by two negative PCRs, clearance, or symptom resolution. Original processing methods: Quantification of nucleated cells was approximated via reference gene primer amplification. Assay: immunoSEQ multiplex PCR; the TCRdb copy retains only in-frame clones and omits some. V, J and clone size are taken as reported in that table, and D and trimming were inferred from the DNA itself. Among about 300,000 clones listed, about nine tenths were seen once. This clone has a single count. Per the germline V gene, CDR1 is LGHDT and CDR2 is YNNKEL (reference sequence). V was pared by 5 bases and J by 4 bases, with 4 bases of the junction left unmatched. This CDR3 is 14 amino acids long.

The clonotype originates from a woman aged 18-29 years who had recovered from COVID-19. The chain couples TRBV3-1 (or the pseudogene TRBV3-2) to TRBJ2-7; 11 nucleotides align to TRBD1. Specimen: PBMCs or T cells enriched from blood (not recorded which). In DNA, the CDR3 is TGTGCCAGCAGCTCCGGACAGGGGGCTTACGAGCAGTACTTC. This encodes CASSSGQGAYEQYF.